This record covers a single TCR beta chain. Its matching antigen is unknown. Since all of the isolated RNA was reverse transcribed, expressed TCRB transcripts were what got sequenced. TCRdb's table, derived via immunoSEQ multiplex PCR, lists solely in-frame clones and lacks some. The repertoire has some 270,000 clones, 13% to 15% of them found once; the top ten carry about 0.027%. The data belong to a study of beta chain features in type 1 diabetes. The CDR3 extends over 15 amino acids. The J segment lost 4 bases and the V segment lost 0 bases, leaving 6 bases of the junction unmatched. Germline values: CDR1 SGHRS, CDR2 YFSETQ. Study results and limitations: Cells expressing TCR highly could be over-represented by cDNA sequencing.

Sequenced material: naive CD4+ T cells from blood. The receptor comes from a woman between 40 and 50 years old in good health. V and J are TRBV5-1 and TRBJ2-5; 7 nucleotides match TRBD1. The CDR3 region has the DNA TGCGCCAGCAGCTTGGGAACAGGGGTACGAGAGACCCAGTACTTC. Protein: CASSLGTGVRETQYF.